This T cell receptor (beta chain) was captured in a study of cytomegalovirus exposure and HLA in healthy donors. The study, taken as a whole, reports: The study put 150 or so TCR beta chains on its list as cytomegalovirus-associated. An observed cluster of highly shared sequence variants was recorded as a likely sequencing artifact. An apparent linkage of common viral pathogens to several of the most significant clusters emerged in a later analysis.

Of note for this clone: Its antigen is still unknown.

The CDR3 contains 14 residues. Germline loops: CDR1 MNHEY, CDR2 SMNVEV (reference sequence). V lost 8 bases, J lost 6 bases, and 8 bases stayed unmatched. Donors were nominally healthy when sampled, though unrecorded immune exposures were likely. 60 Vbeta and 13 Jbeta primers were used in PCR. Repertoires were generated with immunoSEQ multiplex PCR, while TCRdb's copy carries only in-frame clones and drops some. This repertoire shows around 120,000 clones, roughly 79% found once; its top ten account for about 0.75%. Sequenced input: PBMCs. The sequence derives from a man younger than 35 in good health and CMV-seronegative. The chain links TRBV27 to TRBJ2-2; 8 positions agree with TRBD2. The CDR3, as DNA: TGTGCCAGCCGGAGCGGGGGTTGGCCCGGGGAGCTGTTTTTT. Encoded protein: CASRSGGWPGELFF.